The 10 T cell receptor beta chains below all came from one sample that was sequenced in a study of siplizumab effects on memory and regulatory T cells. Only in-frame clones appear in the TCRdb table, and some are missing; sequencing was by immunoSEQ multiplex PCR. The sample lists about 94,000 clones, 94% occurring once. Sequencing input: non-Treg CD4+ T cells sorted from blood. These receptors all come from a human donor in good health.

CDR3 loop: CASSYLGASQETQYF. CDR3 in DNA: TGTGCCAGCAGTTACTTGGGGGCTAGCCAAGAGACCCAGTACTTC. This chain connects TRBV6-5 to TRBJ2-5, with D maybe TRBD1 (6 bases). Trimming removed 1 base at V and 1 base at J, with 10 bases between. The CDR3 totals 15 residues. Germline V CDR1 and CDR2: MNHEY, SVGAGI.

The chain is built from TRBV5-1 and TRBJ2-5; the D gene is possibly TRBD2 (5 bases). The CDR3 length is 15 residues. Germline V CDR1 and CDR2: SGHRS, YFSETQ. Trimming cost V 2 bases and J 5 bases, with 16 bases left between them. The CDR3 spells CASSFGGSVQETQYF. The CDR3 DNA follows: TGCGCCAGCAGCTTTGGAGGATCGGTTCAGGAGACCCAGTACTTC.

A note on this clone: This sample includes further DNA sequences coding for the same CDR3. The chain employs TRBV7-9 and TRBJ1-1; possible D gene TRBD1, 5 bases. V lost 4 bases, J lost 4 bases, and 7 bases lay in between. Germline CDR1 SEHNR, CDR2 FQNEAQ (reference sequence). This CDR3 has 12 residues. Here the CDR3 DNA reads TGTGCCAGCAGCTCCGGGACCACTGAAGCTTTCTTT. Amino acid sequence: CASSSGTTEAFF.

CDR3 in DNA: TGTGCCAGCAGCGGGCGACTAGCTGTGGGAGCCAAAAACATTCAGTACTTC. Protein product: CASSGRLAVGAKNIQYF. This chain uses TRBV9 with TRBJ2-4; 7 nucleotides line up with TRBD2. The germline CDR1 and CDR2 sequences are SGDLS and YYNGEE. This CDR3 contains 17 residues. After removal of 3 bases from V and 0 bases from J, the junction contained 9 bases not matched to a gene.

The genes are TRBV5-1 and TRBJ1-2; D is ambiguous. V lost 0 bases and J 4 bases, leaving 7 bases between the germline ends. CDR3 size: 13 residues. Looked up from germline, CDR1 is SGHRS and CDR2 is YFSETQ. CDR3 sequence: CASSLDQPYGYTF. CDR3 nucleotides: TGCGCCAGCAGCTTGGATCAGCCCTATGGCTACACCTTC. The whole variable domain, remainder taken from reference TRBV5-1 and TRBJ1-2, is KAGVTQTPRYLIKTRGQQVTLSCSPISGHRSVSWYQQTPGQGLQFLFEYFSETQRNKGNFPGRFSGRQFSNSRSEMNVSTLELGDSALYLCASSLDQPYGYTFGSGTRLTVV.

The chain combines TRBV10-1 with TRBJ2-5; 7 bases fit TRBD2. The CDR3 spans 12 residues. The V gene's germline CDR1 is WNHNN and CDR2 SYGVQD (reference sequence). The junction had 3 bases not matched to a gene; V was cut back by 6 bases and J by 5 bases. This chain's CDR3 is CASRETSETQYF. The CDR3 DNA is TGCGCCAGCAGGGAGACTAGCGAGACCCAGTACTTC.

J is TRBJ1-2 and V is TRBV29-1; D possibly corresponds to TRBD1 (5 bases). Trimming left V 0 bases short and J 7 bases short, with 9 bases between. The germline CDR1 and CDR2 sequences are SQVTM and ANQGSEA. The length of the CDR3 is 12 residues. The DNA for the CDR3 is TGCAGCGTTGAAGATCGAGGGGCTGGCTACACCTTC. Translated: CSVEDRGAGYTF. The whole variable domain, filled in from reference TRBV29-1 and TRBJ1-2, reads SAVISQKPSRDICQRGTSLTIQCQVDSQVTMMFWYRQQPGQSLTLIATANQGSEATYESGFVIDKFPISRPNLTFSTLTVSNMSPEDSSIYLCSVEDRGAGYTFGSGTRLTVV.

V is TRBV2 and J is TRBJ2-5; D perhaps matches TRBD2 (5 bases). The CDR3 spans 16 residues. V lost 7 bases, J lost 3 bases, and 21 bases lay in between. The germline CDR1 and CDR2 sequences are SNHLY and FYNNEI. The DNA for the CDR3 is TGTGCCAGCATTGCGCCACAACTCGGGGTCGAAGAGACCCAGTACTTC. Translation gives CASIAPQLGVEETQYF.

The CDR3 here is CASSLNRNSYEQYF. In DNA, the CDR3 is TGTGCCAGCAGCCTTAACAGGAATTCCTACGAGCAGTACTTC. The chain is built from TRBV6-5 and TRBJ2-7; tentative D call: TRBD1 (5 bases). Looked up from germline, CDR1 is MNHEY and CDR2 is SVGAGI. The CDR3 covers 14 residues. V was pared by 6 bases and J by 1 base, with 13 bases between.

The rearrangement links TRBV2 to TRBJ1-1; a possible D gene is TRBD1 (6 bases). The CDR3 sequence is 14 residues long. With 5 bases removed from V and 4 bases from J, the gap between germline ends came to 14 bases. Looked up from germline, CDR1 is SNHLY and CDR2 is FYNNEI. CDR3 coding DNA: TGTGCCAGCAGTTACAGGGAGAGTGGCACTGAAGCTTTCTTT. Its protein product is CASSYRESGTEAFF.